This T cell receptor (beta chain) appears in the sequencing data of a study of blood T cell repertoires in COVID-19 (TCRdb year 2020). Study-wide context: The collaborator samples originated in the United States, Italy and Spain and spanned the acute and convalescent phases of COVID-19. The dataset comprised deeply sampled blood TCRbeta repertoires from subjects exposed to, actively infected with, or recovered from COVID-19. Samples were obtained from the ongoing ImmuneRACE study (first 160 participants) and from over 1,000 subjects provided by 6 global collaborators. The repertoires were released in a freely available public database meant as a resource for research on the immune response to SARS-CoV-2. HLA class I and class II types, where available, came from metadata supplied by the sample provider rather than from assay-based typing. The material from the prospective study consisted of cDNA or gDNA derived from T cells, B-cell-depleted T cells, or PBMCs. Nearly every sample came with metadata listing a de-identified subject ID, COVID-19 status, age in years and sex.

In the prospective study, participants were about 18 to 100 years old, resided in about 25 geographic areas of the United States, and were enrolled through a virtual design. In the prospective study, cohorts were assigned on the basis of participant-reported clinical history obtained from a screening survey and a study questionnaire. Recovered participants in ImmuneRACE Cohort 3 were defined as having two consecutive negative NP/OP PCR tests, clearance from a healthcare professional, or resolution of symptoms. In the prospective study, mobile phlebotomists collected whole blood, serum and a nasopharyngeal or oropharyngeal swab from each participant. Prospective study participants could optionally give additional blood draws and questionnaires over a roughly two-month period. Before DNA extraction, prospective study blood samples were shipped either frozen or at room temperature. The paper as a whole reports these results and caveats: The amount of clinical and demographic metadata varied by source and participant and was provided uncurated.

TCRbeta CDR3 regions were amplified from genomic DNA by means of the immunoSEQ Assay, a bias-controlled multiplex PCR. In the authors' own workflow: The number of nucleated cells in each sample was estimated from the amplification of reference gene primers within the assay. Sequence reads were collapsed and filtered to measure the absolute abundance of every unique TCRbeta CDR3 rearrangement. Productive Simpson clonality was computed per sample as the square root of Simpson's diversity index over productive rearrangements. This is the immuneACCESS table as TCRdb keeps it, with only in-frame sequences that have V and J called. A part of the clones is gone; compared with another copy, unresolved V genes explain less than half, and the rest is unexplained. V, J and clone size were drawn from that table, and D and trimming were deduced from the DNA. The sample yields a few hundred thousand clones; under 90% were counted once. Jointly, the top ten make up more than 9% of the sample.

V was cut back by 4 bases and J by 3 bases, leaving a gap of 12 bases between them. For CDR1 and CDR2, the germline V gene lists MGHRA and YSYEKL. Reading from cysteine to phenylalanine, the CDR3 counts 14 amino acids. The DNA shown is the 42-base CDR3, in frame from base 1. About this clone: No antigen is known for it. Per-base qualities were not stored, and no clone one base away is much larger.

Recombination linked TRBV4-1 to TRBJ2-5; the D gene assignment is ambiguous. This clonotype originated in a young woman who had recovered from COVID-19. The sequenced material came from PBMCs or T cells enriched from blood (not recorded which). The DNA sequence is given as TGCGCCAGCAGCCGCTTCAGGTTGGAAGAGACCCAGTACTTC. Its translation is CASSRFRLEETQYF.